The source of this T cell receptor beta chain is a study of sequential checkpoint blockade in melanoma. Treatment specified: randomized to nivolumab then ipilimumab (arm A) or the reverse (arm B). The germline V and J ends were trimmed by 5 bases and 2 bases, with 12 bases remaining between them. This CDR3 is built from 14 residues. Germline loops: CDR1 LNHDA, CDR2 SQIVND (reference sequence). Sequenced by immunoSEQ multiplex PCR; TCRdb stores in-frame clones only, minus some. Among under 45,000 clones listed, approximately 85% were seen once. Material: CD8+ T cells sorted from blood (inferred from file names), obtained from a patient given nivolumab and ipilimumab in sequence. The clonotype comes from a human donor with melanoma. The chain recombines TRBV19 with TRBJ1-1; D might be TRBD1 (6 bases). The CDR3 DNA sequence: TGTGCCAGTAGTTTAACAGGGATTAACACTGAAGCTTTCTTT. This translates into CASSLTGINTEAFF.